The sequence of this T cell receptor (beta chain) was determined in a study of cytomegalovirus exposure and HLA in healthy donors. Study-wide findings and caveats: Follow-up analysis later connected one missense variant in DCLRE1C with trimming of TCR beta V- and J-genes. Analysis performed later showed TCR beta chains linked to HLA being more clonally expanded than equally common others. In vitro assays verified that a few CMV-associated chains recognized CMV antigens specifically.

As concerns this clone: Its antigen is currently unknown.

PCR was performed using 60 Vbeta and 13 Jbeta primers. Per the study methods: Per a later analysis, the number of unique TCR beta chains was roughly 80 million, of which roughly 10 million were shared. This table comes from immunoSEQ multiplex PCR, and its TCRdb copy is limited to in-frame clones, with some not included. D and trimming were read from the DNA, whereas the V and J calls and clone size are those reported in that table. The sample lists roughly 100,000 clones, around 80% seen once, with approximately 2% in the top ten. The germline V gene has CDR1 SGHRS and CDR2 YFSETQ. V trimming: 4 bases; J trimming: 0 bases; junction bases outside the gene matches: 10. This CDR3 is 17 amino acids long.

The rearrangement links TRBV5-1 to TRBJ2-3; 8 bases align to TRBD2. Sequenced input: PBMCs. This TCR was recovered from a man aged 25 to 40 in good health and CMV-seronegative. CDR3 loop: CASSGGASGPSTDTQYF. Written as DNA, the CDR3 is TGCGCCAGCAGCGGTGGCGCTAGCGGGCCGAGCACAGATACGCAGTATTTT.